The present entry profiles one T cell receptor beta chain with its context. The CDR3 runs to 14 residues. The V segment lost 10 bases and the J segment 3 bases; nucleotides outside the gene matches: 9. This entry belongs to a study of OX40 agonist ivuxolimab in advanced cancers. Background on the study: Patients were infused with ivuxolimab every 2 weeks at 0.01 to 10 mg/kg.

TCRdb's table, derived via immunoSEQ multiplex PCR, lists solely in-frame clones and lacks some. The data hold 55,000 to 65,000 clones, with 84% observed a single time. This specimen consisted of CD4+ or CD8+ T cells sorted from blood, obtained in a trial of the OX40 agonist ivuxolimab. The receptor was derived from an adult with an advanced solid tumor such as melanoma, head and neck, liver or kidney cancer. The V call is TRBV23-1, the J call TRBJ2-3; 8 bases map to TRBD1. TRBV23-1 is filed as an ORF, its function uncertain. CDR3 in amino acids: CATTGQGGTDTQYF. CDR3 DNA sequence: TGCGCCACCACAGGACAGGGCGGAACAGATACGCAGTATTTT.